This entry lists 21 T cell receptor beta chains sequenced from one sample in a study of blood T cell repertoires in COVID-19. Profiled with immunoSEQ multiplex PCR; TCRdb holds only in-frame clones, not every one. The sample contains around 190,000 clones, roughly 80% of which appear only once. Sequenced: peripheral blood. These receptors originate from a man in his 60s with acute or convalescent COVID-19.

The CDR3 DNA follows: TGTGCCAGCAGGGCAGATGGAGGGATATACTCCTACAATGAGCAGTTCTTC. Translating it yields CASRADGGIYSYNEQFF. V usage is TRBV19 and J usage is TRBJ2-1, with TRBD2 as a possible D gene (6 bases). Trimming took off 9 bases at V and 0 bases at J, with 21 bases between the two ends. CDR3 length: 17 amino acids. Germline assignment: CDR1 LNHDA and CDR2 SQIVND (reference sequence).

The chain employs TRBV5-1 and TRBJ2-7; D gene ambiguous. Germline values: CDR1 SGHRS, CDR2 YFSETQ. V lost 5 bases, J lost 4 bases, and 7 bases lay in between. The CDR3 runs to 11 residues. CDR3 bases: TGCGCCAGCAGAGAGACTTACGAGCAGTACTTC. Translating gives CASRETYEQYF.

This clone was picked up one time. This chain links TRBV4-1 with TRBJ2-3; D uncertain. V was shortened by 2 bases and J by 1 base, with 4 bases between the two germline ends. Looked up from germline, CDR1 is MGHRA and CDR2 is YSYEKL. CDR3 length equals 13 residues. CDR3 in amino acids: CASSQSGTDTQYF. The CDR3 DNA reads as TGCGCCAGCAGCCAATCCGGCACAGATACGCAGTATTTT.

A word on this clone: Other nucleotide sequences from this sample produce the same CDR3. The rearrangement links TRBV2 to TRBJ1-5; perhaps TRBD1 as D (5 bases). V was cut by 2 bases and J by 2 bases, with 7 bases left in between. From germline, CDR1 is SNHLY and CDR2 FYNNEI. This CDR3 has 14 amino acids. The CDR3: CASSEQGGNQPQHF. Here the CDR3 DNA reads TGTGCCAGCAGTGAACAAGGGGGCAATCAGCCCCAGCATTTT.

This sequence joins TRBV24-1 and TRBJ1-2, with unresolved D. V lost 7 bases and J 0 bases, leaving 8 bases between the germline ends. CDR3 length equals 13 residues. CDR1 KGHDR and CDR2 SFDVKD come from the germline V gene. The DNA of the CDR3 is TGTGCCACCAGGTCAGGTTCTAACTATGGCTACACCTTC. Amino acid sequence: CATRSGSNYGYTF.

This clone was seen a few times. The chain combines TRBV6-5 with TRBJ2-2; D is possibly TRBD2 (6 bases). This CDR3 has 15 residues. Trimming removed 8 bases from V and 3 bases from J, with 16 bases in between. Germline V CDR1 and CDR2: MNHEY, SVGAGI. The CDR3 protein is CASRSPGTDTGELFF. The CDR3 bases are TGTGCCAGCCGCTCGCCCGGGACTGACACCGGGGAGCTGTTTTTT.

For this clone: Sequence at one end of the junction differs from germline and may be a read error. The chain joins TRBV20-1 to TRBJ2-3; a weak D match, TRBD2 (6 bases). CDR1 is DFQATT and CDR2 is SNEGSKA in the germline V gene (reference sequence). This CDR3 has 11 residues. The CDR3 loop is CRAKSGDTQYF. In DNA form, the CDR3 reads TGCAGAGCTAAAAGCGGGGATACGCAGTATTTT.

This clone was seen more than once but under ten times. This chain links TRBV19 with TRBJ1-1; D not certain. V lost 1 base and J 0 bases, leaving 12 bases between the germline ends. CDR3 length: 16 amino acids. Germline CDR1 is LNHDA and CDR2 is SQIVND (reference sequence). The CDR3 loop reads CASSIGSEAMNTEAFF. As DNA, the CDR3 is TGTGCCAGTAGTATAGGGTCGGAGGCTATGAACACTGAAGCTTTCTTT.

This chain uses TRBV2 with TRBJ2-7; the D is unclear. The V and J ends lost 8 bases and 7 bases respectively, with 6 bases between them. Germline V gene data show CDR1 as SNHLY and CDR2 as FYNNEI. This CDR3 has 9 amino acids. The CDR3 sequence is CASGLEQYF. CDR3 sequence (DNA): TGTGCCAGCGGCCTTGAGCAGTACTTC. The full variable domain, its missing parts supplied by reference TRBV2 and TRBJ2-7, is EPEVTQTPSHQVTQMGQEVILRCVPISNHLYFYWYRQILGQKVEFLVSFYNNEISEKSEIFDDQFSVERPDGSNFTLKIRSTKLEDSAMYFCASGLEQYFGPGTRLTVT.

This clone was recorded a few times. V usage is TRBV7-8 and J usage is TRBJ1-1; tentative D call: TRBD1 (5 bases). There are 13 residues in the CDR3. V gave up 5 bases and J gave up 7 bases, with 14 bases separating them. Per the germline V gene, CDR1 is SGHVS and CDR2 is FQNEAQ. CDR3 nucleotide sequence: TGTGCCAGCAGCGCTGACAGATCGGGTGAAGCTTTCTTT. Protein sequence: CASSADRSGEAFF.

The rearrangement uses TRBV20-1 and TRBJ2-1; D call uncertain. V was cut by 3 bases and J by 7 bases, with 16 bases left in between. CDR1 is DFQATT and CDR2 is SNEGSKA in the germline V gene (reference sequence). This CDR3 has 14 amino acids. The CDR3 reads CSASFGGIGNEQFF. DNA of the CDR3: TGCAGTGCTAGTTTCGGCGGTATCGGGAATGAGCAGTTCTTC.

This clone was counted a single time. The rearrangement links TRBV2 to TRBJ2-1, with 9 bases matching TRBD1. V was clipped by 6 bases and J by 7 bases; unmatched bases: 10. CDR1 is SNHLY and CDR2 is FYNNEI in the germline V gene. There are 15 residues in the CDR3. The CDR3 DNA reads TGTGCCAGCAGCCGGGACAGGGACCCCCTTAATGAGCAGTTCTTC. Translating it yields CASSRDRDPLNEQFF.

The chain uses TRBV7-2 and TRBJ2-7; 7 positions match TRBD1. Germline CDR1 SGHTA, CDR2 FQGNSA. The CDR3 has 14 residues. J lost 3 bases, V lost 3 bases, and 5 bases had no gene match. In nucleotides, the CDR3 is TGTGCCAGCAGCTTTTTGGGACAGCGCTACGAGCAGTACTTC. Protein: CASSFLGQRYEQYF.

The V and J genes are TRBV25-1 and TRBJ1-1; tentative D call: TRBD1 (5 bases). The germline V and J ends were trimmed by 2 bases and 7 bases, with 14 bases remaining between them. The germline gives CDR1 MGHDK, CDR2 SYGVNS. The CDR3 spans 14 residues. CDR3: CASSEMGGQLEAFF. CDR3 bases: TGTGCCAGCAGTGAAATGGGTGGACAACTTGAAGCTTTCTTT. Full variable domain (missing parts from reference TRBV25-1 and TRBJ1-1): EADIYQTPRYLVIGTGKKITLECSQTMGHDKMYWYQQDPGMELHLIHYSYGVNSTEKGDLSSESTVSRIRTEHFPLTLESARPSHTSQYLCASSEMGGQLEAFFGQGTRLTVV.

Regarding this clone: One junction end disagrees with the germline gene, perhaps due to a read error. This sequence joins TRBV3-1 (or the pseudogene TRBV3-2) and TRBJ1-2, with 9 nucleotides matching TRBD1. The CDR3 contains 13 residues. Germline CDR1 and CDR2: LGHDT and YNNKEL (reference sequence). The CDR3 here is CASSQAGQGMRLF. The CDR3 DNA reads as TGTGCCAGCAGCCAAGCTGGACAGGGGATGAGGCTCTTC.

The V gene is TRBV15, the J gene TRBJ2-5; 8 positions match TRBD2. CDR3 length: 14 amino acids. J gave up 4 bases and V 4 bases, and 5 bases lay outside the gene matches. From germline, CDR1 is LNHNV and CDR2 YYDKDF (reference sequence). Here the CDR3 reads CATSIGLAPETQYF. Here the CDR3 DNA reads TGTGCCACCAGCATAGGACTAGCTCCAGAGACCCAGTACTTC. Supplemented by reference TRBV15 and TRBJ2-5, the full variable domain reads DAMVIQNPRYQVTQFGKPVTLSCSQTLNHNVMYWYQQKSSQAPKLLFHYYDKDFNNEADTPDNFQSRRPNTSFCFLDIRSPGLGDTAMYLCATSIGLAPETQYFGPGTRLLVL.

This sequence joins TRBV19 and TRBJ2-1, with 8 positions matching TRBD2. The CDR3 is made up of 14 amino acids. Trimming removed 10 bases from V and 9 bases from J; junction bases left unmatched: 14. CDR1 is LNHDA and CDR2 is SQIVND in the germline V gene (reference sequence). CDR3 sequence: CATSLAGGAGEQFF. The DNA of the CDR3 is TGTGCCACCTCTCTAGCGGGCGGAGCGGGTGAGCAGTTCTTC.

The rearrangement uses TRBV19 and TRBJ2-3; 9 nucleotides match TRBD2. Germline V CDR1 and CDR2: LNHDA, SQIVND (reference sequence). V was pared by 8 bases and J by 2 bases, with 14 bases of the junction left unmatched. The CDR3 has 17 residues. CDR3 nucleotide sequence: TGTGCCAGTCTGGCATGGGCAGCGGGGGGACCCACAGATACGCAGTATTTT. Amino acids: CASLAWAAGGPTDTQYF.

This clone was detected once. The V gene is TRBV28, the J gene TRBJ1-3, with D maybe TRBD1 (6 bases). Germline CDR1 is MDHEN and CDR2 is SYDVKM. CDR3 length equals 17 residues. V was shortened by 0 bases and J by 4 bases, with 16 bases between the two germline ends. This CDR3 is CASSLWAAGARGNTIYF. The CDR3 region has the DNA TGTGCCAGCAGTTTATGGGCGGCGGGGGCGCGAGGAAACACCATATATTTT.

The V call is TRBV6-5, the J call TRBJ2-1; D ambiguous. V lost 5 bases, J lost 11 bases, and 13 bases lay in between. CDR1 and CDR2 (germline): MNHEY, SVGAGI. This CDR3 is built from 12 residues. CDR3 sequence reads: CASSHLDEQQFF. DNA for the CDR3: TGTGCCAGCAGTCACCTAGACGAGCAGCAGTTCTTC.

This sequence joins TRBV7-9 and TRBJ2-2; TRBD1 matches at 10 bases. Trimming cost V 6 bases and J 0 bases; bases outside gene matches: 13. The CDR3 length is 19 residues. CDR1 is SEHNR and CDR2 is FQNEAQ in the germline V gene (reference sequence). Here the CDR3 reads CASRPPISGTGANTGELFF. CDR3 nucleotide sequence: TGTGCCAGCAGACCCCCCATATCCGGGACAGGGGCGAACACCGGGGAGCTGTTTTTT.